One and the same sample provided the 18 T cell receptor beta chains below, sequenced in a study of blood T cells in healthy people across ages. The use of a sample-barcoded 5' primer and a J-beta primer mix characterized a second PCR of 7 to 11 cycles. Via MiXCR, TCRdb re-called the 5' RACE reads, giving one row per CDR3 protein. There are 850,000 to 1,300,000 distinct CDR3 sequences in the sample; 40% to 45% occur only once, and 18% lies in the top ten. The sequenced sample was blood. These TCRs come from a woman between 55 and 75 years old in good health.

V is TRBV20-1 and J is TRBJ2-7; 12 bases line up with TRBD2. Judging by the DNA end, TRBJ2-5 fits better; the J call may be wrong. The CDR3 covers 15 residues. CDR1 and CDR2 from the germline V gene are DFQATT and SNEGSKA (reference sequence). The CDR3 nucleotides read TGCAGTGCTAGCTCTAGCGGGGGGGCCTTGGAGACCCAGTACTTC. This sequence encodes CSASSSGGALETQYF.

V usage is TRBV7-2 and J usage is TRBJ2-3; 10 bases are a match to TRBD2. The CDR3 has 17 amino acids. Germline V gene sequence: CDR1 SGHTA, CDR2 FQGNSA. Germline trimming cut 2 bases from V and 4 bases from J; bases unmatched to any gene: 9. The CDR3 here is CASSLLASGRVADTQYF. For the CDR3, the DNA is TGTGCCAGCAGCTTATTGGCTAGCGGGAGAGTTGCAGATACGCAGTATTTT.

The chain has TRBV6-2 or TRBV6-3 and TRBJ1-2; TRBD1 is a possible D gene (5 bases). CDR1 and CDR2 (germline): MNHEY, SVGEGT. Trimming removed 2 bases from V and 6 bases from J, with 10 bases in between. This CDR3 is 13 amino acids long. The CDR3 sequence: CASSYGGFDGYTF. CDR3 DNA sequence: TGTGCCAGCAGTTACGGGGGGTTCGATGGCTACACCTTC.

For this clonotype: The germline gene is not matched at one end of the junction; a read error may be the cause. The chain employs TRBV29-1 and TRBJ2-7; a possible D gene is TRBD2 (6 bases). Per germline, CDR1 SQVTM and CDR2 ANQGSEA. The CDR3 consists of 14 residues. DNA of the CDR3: TGCAACGTTGAAGGCGGCAGGGCTAGGAGGGGGCAGTACTTC. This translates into CNVEGGRARRGQYF.

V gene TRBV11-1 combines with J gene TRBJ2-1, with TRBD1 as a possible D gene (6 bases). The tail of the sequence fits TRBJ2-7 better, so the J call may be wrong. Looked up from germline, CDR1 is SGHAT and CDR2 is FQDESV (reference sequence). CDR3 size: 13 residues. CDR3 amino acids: CASSLAGDNEQYF. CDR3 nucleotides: TGTGCCAGCTCGTTGGCAGGGGACAATGAGCAGTACTTC.

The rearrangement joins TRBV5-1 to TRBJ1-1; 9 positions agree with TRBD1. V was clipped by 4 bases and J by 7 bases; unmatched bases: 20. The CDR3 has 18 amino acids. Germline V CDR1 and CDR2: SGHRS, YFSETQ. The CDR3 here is CASSPRDRVVTPHVEAFF. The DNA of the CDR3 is TGCGCCAGCAGCCCTAGGGACAGGGTCGTGACACCACATGTTGAAGCTTTCTTT.

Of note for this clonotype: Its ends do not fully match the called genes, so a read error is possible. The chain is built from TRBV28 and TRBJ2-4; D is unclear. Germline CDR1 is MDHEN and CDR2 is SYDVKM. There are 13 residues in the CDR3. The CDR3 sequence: CVSSLISRKIQYF. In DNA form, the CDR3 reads TGTGTCAGCAGTTTAATAAGCCGTAAAATTCAGTACTTC.

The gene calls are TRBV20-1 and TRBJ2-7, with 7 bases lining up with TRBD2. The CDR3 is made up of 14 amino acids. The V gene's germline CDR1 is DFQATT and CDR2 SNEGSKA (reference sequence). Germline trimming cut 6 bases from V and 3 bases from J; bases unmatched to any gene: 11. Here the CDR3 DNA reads TGCAGTGCCCAGAGGACTAGTTCAAACTACGAGCAGTACTTC. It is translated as CSAQRTSSNYEQYF.

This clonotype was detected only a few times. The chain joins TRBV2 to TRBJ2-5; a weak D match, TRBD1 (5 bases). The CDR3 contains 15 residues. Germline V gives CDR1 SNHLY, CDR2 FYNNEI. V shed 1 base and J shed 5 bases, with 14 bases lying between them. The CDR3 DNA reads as TGTGCCAGCAGTGAAGGAATTAGGGGCCGGGAGACCCAGTACTTC. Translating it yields CASSEGIRGRETQYF.

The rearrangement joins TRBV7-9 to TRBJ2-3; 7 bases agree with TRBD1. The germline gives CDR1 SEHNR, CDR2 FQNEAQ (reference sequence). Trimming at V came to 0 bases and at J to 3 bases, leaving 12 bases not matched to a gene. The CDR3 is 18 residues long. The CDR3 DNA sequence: TGTGCCAGCAGCTTAGCCCCGGGACAGCCCTCCAGGACAGATACGCAGTATTTT. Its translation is CASSLAPGQPSRTDTQYF.

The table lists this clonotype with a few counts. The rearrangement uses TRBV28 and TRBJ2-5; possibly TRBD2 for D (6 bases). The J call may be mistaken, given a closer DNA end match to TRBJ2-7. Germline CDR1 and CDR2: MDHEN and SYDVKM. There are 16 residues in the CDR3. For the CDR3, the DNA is TGTGCCAGCAGTTTACGGGTATTACGGGGGATATACGAGCAGTACTTC. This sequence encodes CASSLRVLRGIYEQYF.

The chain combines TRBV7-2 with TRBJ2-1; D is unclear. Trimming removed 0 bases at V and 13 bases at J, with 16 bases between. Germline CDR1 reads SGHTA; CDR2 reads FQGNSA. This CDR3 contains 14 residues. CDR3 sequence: CASSLAGIQETQFF. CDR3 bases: TGTGCCAGCAGCTTAGCGGGGATCCAAGAGACCCAGTTCTTC.

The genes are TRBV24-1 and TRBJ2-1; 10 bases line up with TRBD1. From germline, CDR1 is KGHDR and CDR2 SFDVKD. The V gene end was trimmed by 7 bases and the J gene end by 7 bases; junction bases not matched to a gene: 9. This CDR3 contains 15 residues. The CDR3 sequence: CATSDGQGGRNEQFF. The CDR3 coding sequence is TGTGCCACCAGCGATGGACAGGGGGGGAGGAATGAGCAGTTCTTC.

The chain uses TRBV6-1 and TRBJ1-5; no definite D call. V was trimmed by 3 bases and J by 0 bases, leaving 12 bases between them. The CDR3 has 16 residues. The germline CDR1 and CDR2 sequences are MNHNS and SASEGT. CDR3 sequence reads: CASSDWIEFSNQPQHF. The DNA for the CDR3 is TGTGCCAGCAGTGACTGGATCGAGTTTAGCAATCAGCCCCAGCATTTT.

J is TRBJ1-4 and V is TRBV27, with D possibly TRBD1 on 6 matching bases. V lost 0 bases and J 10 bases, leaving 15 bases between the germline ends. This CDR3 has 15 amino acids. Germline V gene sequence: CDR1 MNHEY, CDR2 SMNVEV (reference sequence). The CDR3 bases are TGTGCCAGCAGTTTATCCCTATGGGGGCGGGGAAAACTGTTTTTT. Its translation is CASSLSLWGRGKLFF.

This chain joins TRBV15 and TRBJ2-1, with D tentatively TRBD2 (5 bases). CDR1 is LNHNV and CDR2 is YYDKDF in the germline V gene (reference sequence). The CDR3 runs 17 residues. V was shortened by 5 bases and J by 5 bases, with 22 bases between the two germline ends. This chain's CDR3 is CATSLGYGMGGHNEQFF. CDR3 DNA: TGTGCCACCAGCTTGGGCTACGGGATGGGCGGGCACAATGAGCAGTTCTTC.

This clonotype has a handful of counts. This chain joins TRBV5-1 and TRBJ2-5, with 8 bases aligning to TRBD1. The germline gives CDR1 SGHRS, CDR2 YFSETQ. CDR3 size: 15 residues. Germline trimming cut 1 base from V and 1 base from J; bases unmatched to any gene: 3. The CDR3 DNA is TGCGCCAGCAGCTTGCAGGGGGCACTCCAAGAGACCCAGTACTTC. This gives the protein CASSLQGALQETQYF.

The CDR3 nucleotides read TGCAGTGCTAGCGATGGACTAGCGGGAGGCAAAAACATTCAGTACTTC. It encodes CSASDGLAGGKNIQYF. The chain recombines TRBV20-1 with TRBJ2-4; 14 positions agree with TRBD2. Trimming removed 3 bases from V and 3 bases from J; junction bases left unmatched: 4. The germline CDR1 and CDR2 sequences are DFQATT and SNEGSKA (reference sequence). CDR3 length: 16 amino acids.